This T cell receptor (beta chain) was recorded in a study of cytomegalovirus exposure and HLA in healthy donors. PCR amplification relied on 60 Vbeta primers (plus 13 Jbeta primers). Assay used: immunoSEQ multiplex PCR; TCRdb lists only in-frame clones, some missing. The sample carries about 190,000 clones, around nine tenths recorded once. The TCR was taken from a woman aged 18-35 years in good health and CMV-seronegative. Input material: PBMCs.

DNA for the CDR3: TGTGCCAGCAGCCCCCGAGCAAGGGACAGGGGGCAGGGTACTGAAGCTTTCTTT. Amino acid sequence: CASSPRARDRGQGTEAFF. The chain recombines TRBV7-8 with TRBJ1-1; 12 bases fit TRBD1. Losses at the gene ends were 5 bases for V and 5 bases for J; bases not matched to a gene: 15. CDR1 SGHVS and CDR2 FQNEAQ come from the germline V gene. The CDR3 consists of 18 residues.